These T cell receptor beta chains were read from a single sample in a study of immune evolution from preneoplasia to lung adenocarcinoma. TCRdb's table, derived via immunoSEQ multiplex PCR, lists solely in-frame clones and lacks some. The sample carries roughly 3,900 clones, 65% to 90% recorded once. The sequencing input was FFPE minimally invasive lung adenocarcinoma tissue. Receptors originate from a person aged 55 to 69 with lung adenocarcinoma. Each CDR3 is given with its conserved first and last residue. The D gene is left open where the match is weak. For some rows the clone size is stated as once, few or many, or as a class when expanded; others skip it.

clone_size	v_call	j_call	d_call	cdr3_aa	cdr3_nt
-	TRBV7-2	TRBJ2-1	-	CASSSVGDNEQFF	TGTGCCAGCAGCTCCGTGGGAGACAATGAGCAGTTCTTC
-	TRBV19	TRBJ2-1	TRBD2	CASTPGGGRANEQFF	TGTGCCAGTACTCCGGGGGGCGGGAGGGCCAATGAGCAGTTCTTC
-	TRBV15	TRBJ2-7	TRBD2	CATSRVLAGGVYEQYF	TGTGCCACCAGCAGAGTACTAGCGGGAGGGGTCTACGAGCAGTACTTC
-	TRBV4-1	TRBJ1-3	-	CASSHPLGGRRRNTIYF	TGCGCCAGCAGCCATCCGCTGGGAGGCAGGCGTCGAAACACCATATATTTT
-	TRBV5-4	TRBJ2-3	-	CASSWGGTDTQYF	TGTGCCAGCAGCTGGGGCGGGACAGATACGCAGTATTTT
-	TRBV6-5	TRBJ2-1	-	CASSVKGGALEQFF	TGTGCCAGCTCGGTTAAGGGGGGGGCGCTTGAGCAGTTCTTC
-	TRBV10-1	TRBJ2-5	TRBD2	CASSAVAGGGSEQYF	TGCGCCAGCAGTGCGGTAGCGGGAGGAGGTAGTGAGCAGTACTTC
-	TRBV10-3	TRBJ2-5	TRBD1	CAISRDRESETQYF	TGTGCCATCAGCCGGGACAGGGAGTCCGAGACCCAGTACTTC
-	TRBV7-2	TRBJ1-1	-	CASSLVPPNTEAFF	TGTGCCAGCAGCTTAGTGCCCCCGAACACTGAAGCTTTCTTT
large	TRBV9	TRBJ2-7	TRBD2	CASSVGSGKTYEQYF	TGTGCCAGCAGCGTAGGAAGCGGGAAAACCTACGAGCAGTACTTC
-	TRBV5-6	TRBJ1-3	-	CASSFDSGNTIYF	TGTGCCAGCAGCTTTGATTCTGGAAACACCATATATTTT
-	TRBV11-2	TRBJ2-1	TRBD2	CASSLVAGVRDEQFF	TGTGCCAGCAGCTTAGTAGCGGGGGTCCGGGATGAGCAGTTCTTC
once	TRBV29-1	TRBJ2-7	-	CSVELSSTSGYEQYF	TGCAGCGTTGAGCTATCCTCTACTTCGGGCTACGAGCAGTACTTC
-	TRBV6-5	TRBJ1-2	TRBD1	CASTDQGAHYGYTF	TGTGCCAGCACGGACCAGGGGGCGCACTATGGCTACACCTTC
-	TRBV5-4	TRBJ2-3	-	CASSLSSTDTQYF	TGTGCCAGCAGCTTGTCTAGCACAGATACGCAGTATTTT
few	TRBV27	TRBJ2-7	-	CASRAHAGRTYEQYF	TGTGCCAGCAGAGCTCACGCAGGACGCACCTACGAGCAGTACTTC
-	TRBV7-8	TRBJ2-7	-	CASRGTRNSEQYF	TGTGCCAGCAGGGGAACAAGGAACTCCGAGCAGTACTTC
-	TRBV19	TRBJ1-1	-	CASSIGGRATEAFF	TGTGCCAGTAGTATAGGAGGCAGGGCCACTGAAGCTTTCTTT
-	TRBV29-1	TRBJ2-7	-	CSVETRFGNEQYF	TGCAGCGTTGAAACCCGGTTTGGAAACGAGCAGTACTTC
once	TRBV6-6	TRBJ2-1	TRBD2	CASRGLAGVSYNEQFF	TGTGCCAGCAGGGGACTAGCGGGAGTATCCTACAATGAGCAGTTCTTC
-	TRBV2	TRBJ1-1	-	CASSELRGANTEAFF	TGTGCCAGCAGTGAACTTCGGGGCGCGAACACTGAAGCTTTCTTT
-	TRBV28	TRBJ2-7	-	CARQGSYEQYF	TGTGCCAGACAGGGCTCCTACGAGCAGTACTTC
-	TRBV7-2	TRBJ2-7	TRBD2	CASSFRTSGRADEQYF	TGTGCCAGCAGCTTCCGGACTAGCGGGAGGGCAGACGAGCAGTACTTC
-	TRBV2	TRBJ1-5	-	CASSEELSNQPQHF	TGTGCCAGCAGTGAAGAGCTTAGCAATCAGCCCCAGCATTTT
-	TRBV5-1	TRBJ1-3	TRBD1	CASSLGYPDRDSKGNTIYF	TGCGCCAGCAGCTTGGGTTACCCGGACAGGGACTCTAAGGGAAACACCATATATTTT
-	TRBV12-5	TRBJ1-1	-	CASGLQLLSDEAFF	TGTGCTAGTGGTTTGCAACTCTTATCGGATGAAGCTTTCTTT
-	TRBV9	TRBJ1-1	-	CASSVGQLNTEAFF	TGTGCCAGCAGCGTAGGGCAGTTGAACACTGAAGCTTTCTTT
-	TRBV28	TRBJ2-1	-	CASLQAQNEQFF	TGTGCCAGCCTCCAGGCCCAGAATGAGCAGTTCTTC
-	TRBV18	TRBJ2-3	TRBD1	CASSAGTGFADTQYF	TGTGCCAGCTCGGCCGGGACAGGGTTCGCAGATACGCAGTATTTT
-	TRBV5-6	TRBJ2-3	TRBD2	CASSFSSGRPSTDTQYF	TGTGCCAGCAGCTTTAGTAGCGGGAGGCCGAGCACAGATACGCAGTATTTT
large	TRBV9	TRBJ1-1	-	CASSYVQNTEAFF	TGTGCCAGCAGCTACGTCCAGAACACTGAAGCTTTCTTT
-	TRBV19	TRBJ2-4	TRBD1	CASSVGQGRLNIQYF	TGTGCCAGTAGTGTCGGACAGGGGCGCCTTAACATTCAGTACTTC
-	TRBV7-9	TRBJ2-1	TRBD2	CASSLRSGSYDEQFF	TGTGCCAGCAGCTTGCGTAGCGGGAGTTACGATGAGCAGTTCTTC
-	TRBV9	TRBJ2-5	-	CASSVEDGVKETQYF	TGTGCCAGCAGCGTCGAGGATGGGGTTAAAGAGACCCAGTACTTC
once	TRBV5-1	TRBJ1-1	TRBD1	CATSGQGGTEAFF	TGCGCCACCTCGGGACAGGGTGGGACTGAAGCTTTCTTT
-	TRBV5-1	TRBJ2-1	-	CASSLGLELNEQFF	TGCGCCAGCAGCTTGGGACTAGAGCTCAATGAGCAGTTCTTC
-	TRBV12-2	TRBJ2-3	-	CASRLAGRSSTDTQYF	TGTGCAAGTCGCTTAGCCGGTCGCTCCAGCACAGATACGCAGTATTTT
-	TRBV20-1	TRBJ1-3	-	CSALLGPAIYF	TGCAGTGCTTTGTTAGGTCCCGCCATATATTTT
-	TRBV28	TRBJ1-2	TRBD1	CASSDDRVNGYTF	TGTGCCAGCAGCGACGACAGGGTAAATGGCTACACCTTC
-	TRBV11-2	TRBJ2-3	TRBD2	CASSKGAGGSRTDTQYF	TGTGCCAGCAGCAAAGGGGCCGGCGGGAGTCGCACAGATACGCAGTATTTT
-	TRBV19	TRBJ1-6	TRBD1	CASSPDRVNSPLHF	TGTGCCAGTAGTCCCGACAGGGTTAATTCACCCCTCCACTTT
-	TRBV6-5	TRBJ2-3	-	CASNTGQTSTDTQYF	TGTGCCAGCAACACGGGGCAGACGAGCACAGATACGCAGTATTTT
few	TRBV6-5	TRBJ1-2	TRBD1	CASSYMTGLDYGYTF	TGTGCCAGCAGTTACATGACAGGGCTGGACTATGGCTACACCTTC
-	TRBV28	TRBJ2-1	-	CASSYLGGRGVEQFF	TGTGCCAGCAGCTACCTTGGCGGCAGGGGCGTTGAGCAGTTCTTC
few	TRBV7-9	TRBJ1-5	-	CASSPRGSNQPQHF	TGTGCCAGCAGCCCCAGGGGTAGCAATCAGCCCCAGCATTTT